The next 19 T cell receptor beta chains were all read from a single sample in a study of T-cell reconstitution after alpha-beta-depleted transplantation in children. The authors prepared the TCRbeta library with unique molecular identifiers. TCRdb re-called the PCR reads through MiXCR, storing one row per CDR3 protein. This repertoire shows 100,000 to 120,000 distinct CDR3 sequences, 10% found once; its top ten account for roughly 8%. The specimen was PBMCs from the stem cell graft donor, collected from the stem cell graft. These TCRs come from a human donor who donated a stem cell graft to a child with acute lymphoblastic leukemia.

This clonotype was seen at least ten times. The chain couples TRBV28 to TRBJ2-7; TRBD1 aligns across 8 bases. Per the germline V gene, CDR1 is MDHEN and CDR2 is SYDVKM. CDR3 length: 12 amino acids. With 6 bases clipped from V and 3 bases from J, the junction kept 1 base outside the gene matches. CDR3 region: CASSTGGYEQYF. The CDR3 DNA reads TGTGCCAGCAGCACAGGGGGCTACGAGCAGTACTTC.

In its sample, this clonotype was seen many times. This chain links TRBV18 with TRBJ1-1, with D unclear. The CDR3 has 12 amino acids. V was pared by 6 bases and J by 11 bases, with 16 bases between. Germline assignment: CDR1 KGHSH and CDR2 LQKENI. The CDR3 bases are TGTGCCAGCTCGTCTAATAGGCTCGAGGCTTTCTTT. The encoded protein is CASSSNRLEAFF.

This clonotype was seen more than once but under ten times. This rearrangement joins TRBV14 to TRBJ1-1; TRBD1 matches 7 bases. Germline V gene data show CDR1 as SGHDN and CDR2 as FVKESK. J was trimmed by 4 bases and V by 5 bases; bases with no gene match: 13. This CDR3 spans 16 amino acids. CDR3: CASSFKTGIGFTEAFF. The CDR3 nucleotides read TGTGCCAGCAGCTTCAAGACAGGGATTGGGTTCACTGAAGCTTTCTTT.

This clonotype was detected many times. The V and J genes are TRBV5-5 and TRBJ2-5; the match to TRBD2 covers 13 bases. Germline values: CDR1 SGHKS, CDR2 YYEKEE (reference sequence). V was pared by 0 bases and J by 2 bases, with 4 bases of the junction left unmatched. This CDR3 has 17 residues. CDR3 amino acids: CASSLARLAGGQETQYF. In nucleotides, the CDR3 is TGTGCCAGCAGCTTGGCCAGACTAGCGGGGGGTCAAGAGACCCAGTACTTC.

The CDR3 nucleotides are TGTGCCAGCAGCTTCACGCAGGGACTCTCTGGAAACACCATATATTTT. This codes for CASSFTQGLSGNTIYF. This sequence joins TRBV5-4 and TRBJ1-3, with D maybe TRBD1 (5 bases). CDR1 and CDR2 (germline): SGHNT, YYREEE (reference sequence). With 2 bases removed from V and 0 bases from J, the gap between germline ends came to 12 bases. The CDR3 runs to 16 residues.

At least ten counts were recorded for this clonotype. The V call is TRBV5-1, the J call TRBJ2-1; a possible D gene is TRBD2 (5 bases). The CDR3 has 11 amino acids. Germline V gene data show CDR1 as SGHRS and CDR2 as YFSETQ. The V and J ends lost 2 bases and 15 bases respectively, with 12 bases between them. CDR3 residues: CASSLEGERFF. The CDR3 coding sequence is TGCGCCAGCAGCTTAGAGGGAGAACGGTTCTTC.

This clonotype was seen ten or more times. The chain recombines TRBV6-5 with TRBJ2-7, with D perhaps matching TRBD1 or TRBD2 (5 bases each). V was shortened by 2 bases and J by 7 bases, with 15 bases between the two germline ends. From germline, CDR1 is MNHEY and CDR2 SVGAGI. The CDR3 totals 14 residues. For the CDR3, the DNA is TGTGCCAGCAGTTACGGGACGCAGGGAGAAGAGCAGTACTTC. Amino acid sequence: CASSYGTQGEEQYF.

This clonotype was seen repeatedly, ten times or more. The chain recombines TRBV29-1 with TRBJ2-1, with D hard to call. Germline V lookup: CDR1 SQVTM, CDR2 ANQGSEA. V lost 7 bases to trimming and J lost 0 bases, with 10 bases between them. This CDR3 has 13 residues. For the CDR3, the DNA is TGCAGCGCGCAGAGTTTCTCCTACAATGAGCAGTTCTTC. This gives the protein CSAQSFSYNEQFF.

The table lists this clonotype with many counts. V usage is TRBV5-1 and J usage is TRBJ2-3, with D maybe TRBD1 (6 bases). The CDR3 length is 14 residues. The germline V and J ends were trimmed by 5 bases and 1 base, with 11 bases remaining between them. Germline lookup yields CDR1 SGHRS and CDR2 YFSETQ. In DNA form, the CDR3 reads TGCGCCAGCAGACCGGGACACCGCACAGATACGCAGTATTTT. Its translation is CASRPGHRTDTQYF.

This clonotype showed up just a few times. The J gene is TRBJ2-1, the V gene TRBV29-1; no clear D. In germline, CDR1 is SQVTM, CDR2 ANQGSEA. The V end was cut by 0 bases, the J end by 7 bases, with 4 bases between. The CDR3 is made up of 11 amino acids. CDR3 nucleotide sequence: TGCAGCGTTGAAGAGGGGAATGAGCAGTTCTTC. It yields the protein CSVEEGNEQFF.

This clonotype has a count of ten or more. The V call is TRBV5-1, the J call TRBJ2-5; unclear D gene. The CDR3 extends over 14 amino acids. In germline, CDR1 is SGHRS, CDR2 YFSETQ. Trimming removed 0 bases from V and 1 base from J, with 7 bases in between. CDR3: CASSLVGSQETQYF. In DNA, the CDR3 is TGCGCCAGCAGCTTGGTAGGGTCCCAAGAGACCCAGTACTTC.

This clonotype was seen repeatedly, ten times or more. The chain is built from TRBV27 and TRBJ2-1; 9 bases line up with TRBD2. This CDR3 spans 16 amino acids. V trimming: 2 bases; J trimming: 3 bases; junction bases outside the gene matches: 5. The V gene's germline CDR1 is MNHEY and CDR2 SMNVEV (reference sequence). The DNA of the CDR3 is TGTGCCAGCAGTTTAATAGCGGGAGTAGGCTACAATGAGCAGTTCTTC. Amino acids: CASSLIAGVGYNEQFF.

This clonotype was seen repeatedly, ten times or more. The chain employs TRBV24-1 and TRBJ2-7; D remains ambiguous. V lost 5 bases to trimming and J lost 4 bases, with 5 bases between them. Per the germline V gene, CDR1 is KGHDR and CDR2 is SFDVKD. The CDR3 is 11 residues long. CDR3 DNA: TGTGCCACCAGTGCTGGATACGAGCAGTACTTC. Its translation is CATSAGYEQYF.

This clonotype has ten or more counts. The chain uses TRBV7-2 and TRBJ1-5; D may be TRBD1 (6 bases). The CDR3 has 13 residues. Deletions cut 4 bases from V and 3 bases from J, with 7 bases between. The germline V gene encodes CDR1 SGHTA and CDR2 FQGNSA. CDR3 residues: CASSWTDNQPQHF. CDR3 nucleotide sequence: TGTGCCAGCAGCTGGACAGACAATCAGCCCCAGCATTTT.

This clonotype was counted ten times or more. A much more abundant neighbour one base away suggests this may be a read error. The chain has TRBV20-1 and TRBJ1-1, with TRBD1 identical over 12 bases. The germline V gene has CDR1 DFQATT and CDR2 SNEGSKA (reference sequence). The CDR3 length is 13 residues. Losses at the gene ends were 3 bases for V and 11 bases for J; bases not matched to a gene: 7. CDR3 nucleotides: TGCAGTGCTAGCTCGTCCGGGACAGGGGGCGCTTTCTTT. Protein sequence: CSASSSGTGGAFF.

The chain is built from TRBV7-9 and TRBJ2-7; 8 bases fit TRBD1. CDR3 length: 14 amino acids. Germline assignment: CDR1 SEHNR and CDR2 FQNEAQ (reference sequence). V lost 3 bases, J lost 3 bases, and 4 bases stayed unmatched. CDR3 region: CASSFAGGHYEQYF. As DNA, the CDR3 is TGTGCCAGCAGCTTCGCAGGGGGCCACTACGAGCAGTACTTC. Looking up the rest from reference TRBV7-9 and TRBJ2-7 gives the full variable domain: DTGVSQNPRHKITKRGQNVTFRCDPISEHNRLYWYRQTLGQGPEFLTYFQNEAQLEKSRLLSDRFSAERPKGSFSTLEIQRTEQGDSAMYLCASSFAGGHYEQYFGPGTRLTVT.

This clonotype was seen at least ten times. In DNA, the CDR3 is TGTGCCAGCAGCTTAGCGATGGGGGACTACGAGCAGTACTTC. This sequence encodes CASSLAMGDYEQYF. This chain links TRBV7-2 with TRBJ2-7; tentatively, D is TRBD1 or TRBD2 (5 bases each). The CDR3 consists of 14 residues. The germline V gene has CDR1 SGHTA and CDR2 FQGNSA. The V and J ends lost 0 bases and 3 bases respectively, with 9 bases between them. Variable domain in full (rest from reference TRBV7-2 and TRBJ2-7): GAGVSQSPSNKVTEKGKDVELRCDPISGHTALYWYRQSLGQGLEFLIYFQGNSAPDKSGLPSDRFSAERTGGSVSTLTIQRTQQEDSAVYLCASSLAMGDYEQYFGPGTRLTVT.

Of note for this clonotype: Being one base from a much bigger clone, this may be a read error. This rearrangement joins TRBV7-2 to TRBJ2-7, with 8 bases lining up with TRBD1. The CDR3 consists of 15 residues. The germline V gene has CDR1 SGHTA and CDR2 FQGNSA. This CDR3 is CASSSKDRVDYEEYF. The DNA of the CDR3 is TGTGCCAGCAGCTCGAAGGACAGGGTGGACTACGAGGAGTACTTC.

On this clonotype: A read error may be the cause here, since a much bigger clone is one base away. The rearrangement uses TRBV7-2 and TRBJ1-2; D remains ambiguous. V shed 5 bases and J shed 7 bases, with 14 bases lying between them. The V gene's germline CDR1 is SGHTA and CDR2 FQGNSA. The CDR3 length is 13 residues. The CDR3 loop reads CASSGLVAGGYTF. Written as DNA, the CDR3 is TGTGCCAGCAGCGGCCTTGTGGCGGGTGGCTACACCTTC.